Given below is one TCR beta chain in context. The sample holds other DNA sequences that translate to the same CDR3. The assay was immunoSEQ multiplex PCR, and TCRdb's table has in-frame clones only and misses some. This table holds roughly 49,000 clones, about 86% found once. The CDR3 totals 11 residues. Germline lookup yields CDR1 MDHEN and CDR2 SYDVKM. Trimming removed 6 bases from V and 2 bases from J, with 4 bases in between. The data belong to a study of OX40 agonist ivuxolimab in advanced cancers. The chain links TRBV28 to TRBJ1-1; D not certain. The sample here was CD4+ or CD8+ T cells sorted from blood, taken in a trial of the OX40 agonist ivuxolimab. This receptor was taken from an adult with an advanced solid tumor such as melanoma, head and neck, liver or kidney cancer. CDR3 nucleotide sequence: TGTGCCAGCAGCCCTAACACTGAAGCTTTCTTT. Its translation is CASSPNTEAFF. The variable domain in full, with the rest retrieved from reference TRBV28 and TRBJ1-1, is DVKVTQSSRYLVKRTGEKVFLECVQDMDHENMFWYRQDPGLGLRLIYFSYDVKMKEKGDIPEGYSVSREKKERFSLILESASTNQTSMYLCASSPNTEAFFGQGTRLTVV.